The entry below gives a single TCR beta chain sequence along with its context. Germline assignment: CDR1 KGHSH and CDR2 LQKENI. Trimming shortened V by 6 bases and J by 3 bases, and 15 bases separated the two germline ends. The CDR3 spans 14 residues. The method was immunoSEQ multiplex PCR; TCRdb's version includes in-frame clones alone and lacks a portion of them. The sample holds 25,000 to 30,000 clones, 81% seen once. The source of the sample is a study of blood T cell repertoires in COVID-19. About the research overall: Samples taken during acute and convalescent COVID-19 were collected in the United States, Italy and Spain.

The chain employs TRBV18 and TRBJ2-7; a weak D match, TRBD1 (8 bases). Sequences were obtained from peripheral blood. This sequence originates from a woman aged 60-75 years with acute or convalescent COVID-19. In nucleotides, the CDR3 is TGTGCCAGCTCCTTGACAGGGGAGGGCTACGAGCAGTACTTC. Translated: CASSLTGEGYEQYF.